Listed below are T cell receptor beta chains from one sample, sequenced in a study of blood T cell repertoires in COVID-19. The table came from immunoSEQ multiplex PCR; TCRdb's copy has only in-frame clones and leaves some out. The sample holds under 300,000 clones; roughly 83% are singletons and the top ten take about 4.3%. Input material: peripheral blood. These receptors were obtained from a man in his fifties or sixties who had recovered from COVID-19. The CDR3 runs from the conserved cysteine through the conserved F or W. The order of the fields is D gene, J gene, V gene, CDR3 protein. The D gene is left open where the match is weak.

d_gene: .
j_gene: TRBJ2-7
v_gene: TRBV27
CDR3aa: CASSHGGSYEQYF

d_gene: TRBD2
j_gene: TRBJ2-2
v_gene: TRBV9
CDR3aa: CASSVGGGTGELFF

d_gene: .
j_gene: TRBJ1-2
v_gene: TRBV6-5
CDR3aa: CASSYSSSAANYGYTF

d_gene: .
j_gene: TRBJ1-6
v_gene: TRBV28
CDR3aa: CASSLFRGINNSPLHF

d_gene: TRBD1
j_gene: TRBJ2-7
v_gene: TRBV3-1/TRBV3-2
CDR3aa: CASSQKTGLGSYEQYF

d_gene: .
j_gene: TRBJ1-1
v_gene: TRBV12-3/TRBV12-4
CDR3aa: CASSLRLNTEAFF

d_gene: TRBD1
j_gene: TRBJ2-1
v_gene: TRBV7-2
CDR3aa: CASSRQGSLSYNEQFF

d_gene: .
j_gene: TRBJ1-6
v_gene: TRBV7-2
CDR3aa: CASSLQGSVGNSPLHF

d_gene: TRBD2
j_gene: TRBJ2-3
v_gene: TRBV4-2
CDR3aa: CASSHGTSGSTDTQYF

d_gene: TRBD1
j_gene: TRBJ2-7
v_gene: TRBV19
CDR3aa: CASSQPGQTLEQYF

d_gene: TRBD1
j_gene: TRBJ1-1
v_gene: TRBV12-3/TRBV12-4
CDR3aa: CASSGTGRTEAFF

d_gene: .
j_gene: TRBJ1-1
v_gene: TRBV2
CDR3aa: CASSNDRNTEAFF

d_gene: .
j_gene: TRBJ1-2
v_gene: TRBV3-1/TRBV3-2
CDR3aa: CASNAGGGRGYTF

d_gene: .
j_gene: TRBJ2-5
v_gene: TRBV3-1/TRBV3-2
CDR3aa: CASSQGTGQTEETQYF